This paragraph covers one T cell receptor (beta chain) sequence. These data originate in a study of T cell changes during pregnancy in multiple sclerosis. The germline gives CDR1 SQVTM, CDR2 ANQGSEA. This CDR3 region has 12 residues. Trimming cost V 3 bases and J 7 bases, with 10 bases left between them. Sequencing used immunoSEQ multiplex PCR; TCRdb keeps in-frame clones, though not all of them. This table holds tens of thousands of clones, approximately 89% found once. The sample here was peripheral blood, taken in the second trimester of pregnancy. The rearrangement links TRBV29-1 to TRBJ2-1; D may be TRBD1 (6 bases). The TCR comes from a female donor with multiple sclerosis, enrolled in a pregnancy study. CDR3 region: CSVDGQWNEQFF. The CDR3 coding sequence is TGCAGCGTTGATGGACAGTGGAATGAGCAGTTCTTC.